These T cell receptor beta chains were read from a single sample in a study of T cell changes during pregnancy in multiple sclerosis. Assay used: immunoSEQ multiplex PCR; TCRdb lists only in-frame clones, some missing. The table has 56,000 or so clones, about nine tenths seen once; the top ten hold 1.8%. Sequenced material: peripheral blood, taken after pregnancy. All receptors derive from a female donor with multiple sclerosis, enrolled in a pregnancy study. CDR3s include the opening cysteine and the closing phenylalanine or tryptophan. The order of the fields is J gene, clone size, V gene, D gene, CDR3 DNA, CDR3 protein. A D gene is named only where the DNA matches it firmly. Where a row states a size, it is once, few, many or the class of an expanded clone; other rows omit it.

>TRBJ1-4|-|TRBV4-3|TRBD1
TGCGCCAGCAGCCATGAACAGGGGGAAGTCGAAAAACTGTTTTTT
CASSHEQGEVEKLFF
>TRBJ2-4|-|TRBV6-1|TRBD1
TGTGCCAGCAGTGAATTTTCGACAGGGGGCTCAAAAAACATTCAGTACTTC
CASSEFSTGGSKNIQYF
>TRBJ1-2|-|TRBV19|-
TGTGCCAGTAGTATGAAGCAGGGGTTTGGATATGGCTACACCTTC
CASSMKQGFGYGYTF
>TRBJ1-5|-|TRBV11-3|-
TGTGCCAGCAGCTTTGGTCCGGGGGGCAATCAGCCCCAGCATTTT
CASSFGPGGNQPQHF
>TRBJ1-2|-|TRBV2|-
TGTGCCAGACCCCCAGGAACGGGGGTGGGGGGCTACACCTTC
CARPPGTGVGGYTF
>TRBJ2-5|-|TRBV5-1|TRBD2
TGCGCCAGCAGCCCCAGGACTAGCGGACCCCAAGAGACCCAGTACTTC
CASSPRTSGPQETQYF
>TRBJ1-2|once|TRBV6-5|-
TGTGCCAGCAGTCCGACAGACTATGGCTACACCTTC
CASSPTDYGYTF
>TRBJ2-7|-|TRBV28|TRBD1
TGTGCCAGCAGTTTGGGACAGGGGGGGGTCTACGAGCAGTACTTC
CASSLGQGGVYEQYF
>TRBJ2-3|-|TRBV7-2|TRBD2
TGTGCCAGCAGCTTAGTGGATCTAGCGGTCACAGATACGCAGTATTTT
CASSLVDLAVTDTQYF
>TRBJ2-7|-|TRBV5-1|-
TGCGCCAGCAGCTTGGAGTGGAGTTACGAGCAGTACTTC
CASSLEWSYEQYF
>TRBJ2-5|-|TRBV27|-
TGTGCCAGCAGTCCCCAATGGGCTCAAGAGACCCAGTACTTC
CASSPQWAQETQYF
>TRBJ1-2|few|TRBV7-9|-
TGTGCCAGCACTACCCAAGGGCAGGGAGGTGGCTACACCTTC
CASTTQGQGGGYTF
>TRBJ2-5|-|TRBV7-9|TRBD2
TGTGCCAGCAGCTTAGTACGGCTAGCGGGGTGGGAGACCCAGTACTTC
CASSLVRLAGWETQYF
>TRBJ2-7|-|TRBV11-2|TRBD2
TGTGCCAGCAGCTCCAGACCTAGCGGCCACTACGAGCAGTACTTC
CASSSRPSGHYEQYF
>TRBJ2-7|-|TRBV2|-
TGTGCCAGCAGTGAAGCGCTTCCGGCGGGAACCTACGAGCAGTACTTC
CASSEALPAGTYEQYF
>TRBJ2-5|-|TRBV9|TRBD2
TGTGCCAGCAGCGTAGTAGGGGCGGGGGGGTCGGAGACCCAGTACTTC
CASSVVGAGGSETQYF
>TRBJ2-1|-|TRBV5-1|-
TGCGCCAGCAGCTCCCCCCGACTAGGTAGCTCCTACAATGAGCAGTTCTTC
CASSSPRLGSSYNEQFF
>TRBJ1-1|-|TRBV7-9|-
TGTGCCAGCAGCCCCGGGGAAAGGCAAGCTTTCTTT
CASSPGERQAFF
>TRBJ2-4|-|TRBV10-3|-
TGTGCCATCAGTGAGTCGTCTAGAATTCAGTACTTC
CAISESSRIQYF
>TRBJ2-7|-|TRBV19|-
TGTGCCAGTAGTCCCCCCGGGACAATCCACTACGAGCAGTACTTC
CASSPPGTIHYEQYF
>TRBJ1-2|-|TRBV4-3|TRBD1
TGCGCCAGCAGCCAAGACTCCGGGACAGGGAGCTATGGCTACACCTTC
CASSQDSGTGSYGYTF
>TRBJ1-2|-|TRBV5-1|TRBD1
TGCGCCAGCAGCCTGGGGACAGGGGATGGCTACACCTTC
CASSLGTGDGYTF
>TRBJ2-3|-|TRBV7-2|TRBD2
TGTGCCAGCAGCTCCGGACTAGCGGGAAACACAGATACGCAGTATTTT
CASSSGLAGNTDTQYF
>TRBJ2-7|-|TRBV29-1|-
TGCAGCGTCGGAGTCTACAGGTCCAGCTCCTACGAGCAGTACTTC
CSVGVYRSSSYEQYF